This is a list of T cell receptor beta chains from one sample in a study of neoadjuvant anti-PD-1 for oral cavity cancer. TCRdb keeps only in-frame clones here, not all; method: immunoSEQ multiplex PCR. The repertoire includes 70,000 to 95,000 clones, about 84% of them detected once, and 2.5% to 4% sits in the top ten. Sequenced here: PBMCs, sampled before nivolumab (anti-PD-1) treatment. Receptors were obtained from a person between 40 and 79 years old with oral cavity squamous cell carcinoma. The CDR3 runs from the conserved cysteine through the conserved F or W. The D gene is left open where the match is weak. A row's size may be missing; if present it is once, few, many or a size class.

>TRBV5-5|TRBJ1-1|once|.
TGTGCCAGCAGCTTGGCAAACAGCATGAACACTGAAGCTTTCTTT
CASSLANSMNTEAFF
>TRBV5-6|TRBJ2-5|.|.
TGTGCCAGCAGCTTGTTCAGGGGAGGGGGGCAAGAGACCCAGTACTTC
CASSLFRGGGQETQYF
>TRBV6-5|TRBJ2-1|.|TRBD1
TGTGCCAGCAGTTTACGGACAGGGGGTATCGATGAGCAGTTCTTC
CASSLRTGGIDEQFF
>TRBV29-1|TRBJ2-1|.|.
TGCAGCGTTGAACCAGACAGCCGTATCTCGTACAATGAGCAGTTCTTC
CSVEPDSRISYNEQFF
>TRBV28|TRBJ2-7|.|TRBD2
TGTGCCAGCAGTCTCCCGACTAGCGGAAACCCCCTCTACGAGCAGTACTTC
CASSLPTSGNPLYEQYF
>TRBV6-6|TRBJ1-1|.|.
TGTGCCAGCAGTTACTCTGATGGGGCTGAAGCTTTCTTT
CASSYSDGAEAFF
>TRBV14|TRBJ2-1|.|TRBD2
TGTGCCAGCAGCCCTGGGACTAGCGGGATTTACAATGAGCAGTTCTTC
CASSPGTSGIYNEQFF
>TRBV30|TRBJ2-7|.|TRBD2
TGTGCCTGGAGAGCGGGGCGGGGCCTTACCTACGAGCAGTACTTC
CAWRAGRGLTYEQYF
>TRBV25-1|TRBJ1-1|.|.
TGTGCCAGCAGTTCACCGGTGGGGGGCGCTAACACTGAAGCTTTCTTT
CASSSPVGGANTEAFF
>TRBV5-4|TRBJ2-7|.|.
TGTGCCAGCAGCTTGGTGGGGGGTGGCGAGCAGTACTTC
CASSLVGGGEQYF
>TRBV10-3|TRBJ2-7|.|.
TGTGCCAGCTCGGGAGTCGCCAACGAGCAGTACTTC
CASSGVANEQYF
>TRBV27|TRBJ2-7|.|.
TGTGCCAGCAGCTCAGATAAGGCCTACGAGCAGTACTTC
CASSSDKAYEQYF
>TRBV6-1|TRBJ1-5|once|.
TGTGCCAGCAGTGAAAGAGGGGGCAATCAGCCCCAGCATTTT
CASSERGGNQPQHF
>TRBV14|TRBJ2-4|.|TRBD1
TGTGCCAGCAGCCACTGGACAGGGGCAGACATTCAGTACTTC
CASSHWTGADIQYF
>TRBV7-2|TRBJ2-2|.|.
TGTGCCAGCAGCCTCCGTAGAGTCGGGGAGCTGTTTTTT
CASSLRRVGELFF
>TRBV19|TRBJ1-3|.|.
TGTGCCAGTATAAAGGATTCCTCTGGAAACACCATATATTTT
CASIKDSSGNTIYF
>TRBV30|TRBJ2-1|.|.
TGTGCCTGGGGACAGAGCAATGAGCAGTTCTTC
CAWGQSNEQFF
>TRBV5-1|TRBJ2-1|.|.
TGCGCCAGCAGCTCGACAACCCTGGGGGTCACTTCCTACAATGAGCAGTTCTTC
CASSSTTLGVTSYNEQFF
>TRBV5-1|TRBJ2-2|.|TRBD2
TGCGCCAGCAGCGGCGGGACTAGCGACACCGGGGAGCTGTTTTTT
CASSGGTSDTGELFF
>TRBV28|TRBJ1-1|.|.
TGTGCCAGCAGTATTGGGGGGACTGAACTATACACTGAAGCTTTCTTT
CASSIGGTELYTEAFF
>TRBV9|TRBJ2-1|.|TRBD2
TGTGCCAGCAGCGCGAGCGGGAGTATCAATGAGCAGTTCTTC
CASSASGSINEQFF
>TRBV19|TRBJ2-2|.|TRBD1
TGTGCCACTAGGACAGGGGGAACCGGGGAGCTGTTTTTT
CATRTGGTGELFF
>TRBV4-2|TRBJ1-4|.|.
TGTGCCAGCAGCTCAGGACAGTCGAATGAAAAACTGTTTTTT
CASSSGQSNEKLFF
>TRBV4-2|TRBJ1-5|.|TRBD1
TGTGCCAGCAGCCAAGTTCGGGACAGGGGTCAGCCCCAGCATTTT
CASSQVRDRGQPQHF
>TRBV29-1|TRBJ1-1|few|.
TGCAGCGTTGAAGATCGGGGAGGGACGAACACTGAAGCTTTCTTT
CSVEDRGGTNTEAFF
>TRBV11-2|TRBJ2-3|.|TRBD2
TGTGCCAGCAGCTTAGGGACTAGAGATACGCAGTATTTT
CASSLGTRDTQYF
>TRBV9|TRBJ2-2|.|TRBD2
TGTGCCAGCAGCGCCGGGACTAGCGGGAGCACCGGGGAGCTGTTTTTT
CASSAGTSGSTGELFF
>TRBV6-1|TRBJ2-7|.|TRBD1
TGTGCCAGCAGTGATTCGGGGACAGGCCGCTACGAGCAGTACTTC
CASSDSGTGRYEQYF
>TRBV7-6|TRBJ2-7|.|.
TGTGCCAGCAGCTTCGACAGATCCTACGAGCAGTACTTC
CASSFDRSYEQYF
>TRBV15|TRBJ2-5|few|.
TGTGCCACCAGCAGAGATCGACAGGCGAGGGGAGAGACCCAGTACTTC
CATSRDRQARGETQYF
>TRBV7-3|TRBJ2-3|.|.
TGTGCCAGCAGCCAATCCCGTCCCACAGATACGCAGTATTTT
CASSQSRPTDTQYF
>TRBV30|TRBJ2-5|.|.
TGTGCCTGGAGTGTAAAAGAGACCCAGTACTTC
CAWSVKETQYF
>TRBV10-3|TRBJ2-7|.|.
TGTGCCATCGGGCAGAATAACGAGCAGTACTTC
CAIGQNNEQYF
>TRBV7-9|TRBJ2-6|.|.
TGTGCCAGCAGCTTAGGTCCTGGGGCCAACGTCCTGACTTTC
CASSLGPGANVLTF
>TRBV28|TRBJ2-7|.|TRBD1
TGTGCCAGCAGGACCACCGGGACAGGAACGTACGAGCAGTACTTC
CASRTTGTGTYEQYF
>TRBV25-1|TRBJ2-6|.|.
TGTGCCAGCTCTCCCTGGGATGGACGCTCTGGGGCCAACGTCCTGACTTTC
CASSPWDGRSGANVLTF
>TRBV30|TRBJ2-7|.|.
TGTGCCTGGAGTGTATTCTCCTACGAGCAGTACTTC
CAWSVFSYEQYF
>TRBV5-4|TRBJ2-5|.|TRBD1
TGTGCCAGCAGCCGGGGGACAGGGTCTCAAGAGACCCAGTACTTC
CASSRGTGSQETQYF
>TRBV10-1|TRBJ2-4|.|TRBD2
TGCGCCAGCAGTGACAGTAGCGGGAGGGCCCCAAACATTCAGTACTTC
CASSDSSGRAPNIQYF
>TRBV6-5|TRBJ1-3|.|TRBD1
TGTGCCAGCAGGTCGACAGGGACTGGAAACACCATATATTTT
CASRSTGTGNTIYF
>TRBV19|TRBJ1-5|few|.
TGTGCCAGTATTGCCCTATATTCGGGGAGCAATCAGCCCCAGCATTTT
CASIALYSGSNQPQHF
>TRBV19|TRBJ2-1|once|.
TGTGCCAGTAGTGGATACAGGGGGGGGTACAATGAGCAGTTCTTC
CASSGYRGGYNEQFF
>TRBV7-8|TRBJ1-2|.|.
TGTGCCAGCAGCTTGGAGGGACGTTACTATGGCTACACCTTC
CASSLEGRYYGYTF
>TRBV5-1|TRBJ2-7|.|TRBD2
TGCGCCAGCAGCCCGGGGGGAAGGAACTCTGGCTACGAGCAGTACTTC
CASSPGGRNSGYEQYF
>TRBV28|TRBJ1-2|.|.
TGTGCCAGCAGAAGAGCGGGGGCGCAGGGCTACACCTTC
CASRRAGAQGYTF
>TRBV7-9|TRBJ1-4|.|TRBD1
TGTGCCAGCAGGCCTACAGGGGCTCAGGAAAAACTGTTTTTT
CASRPTGAQEKLFF
>TRBV29-1|TRBJ2-5|few|TRBD2
TGCAGCGGCCTGACTAGCGGGCGGGAGACCCAGTACTTC
CSGLTSGRETQYF
>TRBV2|TRBJ2-1|.|TRBD2
TGTGCCAGCACTCCTGGGACTACACAGTTCTTC
CASTPGTTQFF
>TRBV15|TRBJ2-7|.|TRBD1
TGTGCCACCAGCAGAGAAGGGACAGGGGGGCCCTACGAGCAGTACTTC
CATSREGTGGPYEQYF
>TRBV19|TRBJ1-5|.|.
TGTGCCAGTTCAGCAGGGGACCCGGCCTTCGCCAATCAGCCCCAGCATTTT
CASSAGDPAFANQPQHF
>TRBV28|TRBJ2-7|.|.
TGTGCCAGCAGTTCCCCGGGAGAGCAGTACTTC
CASSSPGEQYF
>TRBV7-2|TRBJ2-3|once|.
TGTGCCAGCAGCCTTACCGGTAATGGAGCAGATACGCAGTATTTT
CASSLTGNGADTQYF
>TRBV20-1|TRBJ1-2|.|.
TGCAGTGCTCCTGACAGTGGCTACACCTTC
CSAPDSGYTF
>TRBV19|TRBJ1-1|.|.
TGTGCCAGTAGTAAGGCGGGCGGCGGCACTGAAGCTTTCTTT
CASSKAGGGTEAFF